The 15 T cell receptor beta chains in this list originate from one sample, sequenced in a study of cytomegalovirus exposure and HLA in healthy donors (dated by TCRdb to about 2017). Preparation of the library involved the immunoSEQ multiplex PCR assay. For the multiplex PCR, a mixture combining 60 forward primers for TCR Vbeta segments and 13 reverse primers for TCR Jbeta segments was used. The immuneACCESS repertoire file appears here via TCRdb, limited to in-frame rearrangements. These files lack a portion of the clones; in checked studies, under half of the deficit traces to unresolved V genes, and the cause of the others is not known. Within this sample are about 130,000 clones, with more than 70% of them counted one time only. Clones ranked in the top ten supply more than 3% of the sample. Sequenced input: PBMCs. These receptors all stem from a man aged 25 to 45 in good health and CMV-seronegative.

This chain joins TRBV18 and TRBJ1-1; 8 bases are shared with TRBD1. CDR1 is KGHSH, CDR2 LQKENI, per germline. The CDR3 is 17 residues long. Trimming removed 2 bases from V and 0 bases from J; junction bases left unmatched: 8. The CDR3 region has the DNA TGTGCCAGCTCACCAACCGCGGGACAGGCAGTGAACACTGAAGCTTTCTTT. Its protein is CASSPTAGQAVNTEAFF.

The J gene is TRBJ1-4, the V gene TRBV10-1, with 7 bases identical to TRBD1. The CDR3 contains 17 residues. Losses at the gene ends were 7 bases for V and 6 bases for J; bases not matched to a gene: 17. Germline CDR1 and CDR2: WNHNN and SYGVQD (reference sequence). The CDR3 here is CASNTGAHSTGYEKLFF. The CDR3 DNA sequence: TGCGCCAGCAATACAGGGGCGCATTCTACGGGATATGAAAAACTGTTTTTT.

This clone has just a few counts. The V and J genes are TRBV7-2 and TRBJ2-3; D uncertain. Per germline, CDR1 SGHTA and CDR2 FQGNSA. V lost 1 base and J lost 3, with 8 bases in between. This CDR3 has 14 residues. The CDR3 spells CASSLGWPTDTQYF. The CDR3 region has the DNA TGTGCCAGCAGCTTAGGATGGCCGACAGATACGCAGTATTTT.

The chain is built from TRBV4-1 and TRBJ1-1, with a weak D call TRBD1 (6 bases). This CDR3 is built from 15 residues. The V gene lost 5 bases and the J gene lost 3 bases, with 16 bases spanning the gap. CDR1 and CDR2 (germline): MGHRA, YSYEKL. CDR3 DNA sequence: TGCGCCAGCAGCACTCGACAGGTTTCGGACACTGAAGCTTTCTTT. This sequence encodes CASSTRQVSDTEAFF.

The rearrangement joins TRBV27 to TRBJ2-6; D remains unclear. V shed 4 bases and J shed 4 bases, with 11 bases lying between them. Germline-derived CDR1 and CDR2 are MNHEY and SMNVEV (reference sequence). The CDR3 totals 15 residues. In DNA, the CDR3 is TGTGCCAGCAGTTCAGGCCGGTTAGGGGCCAACGTCCTGACTTTC. Amino acids: CASSSGRLGANVLTF.

This rearrangement joins TRBV20-1 to TRBJ1-2; D is ambiguous. The germline V gene encodes CDR1 DFQATT and CDR2 SNEGSKA (reference sequence). This CDR3 has 11 residues. Between the trimmed V and J ends, which lost 0 bases and 5 bases, there was a span of 4 bases. This chain's CDR3 is CSARDRYGYTF. The CDR3 region has the DNA TGCAGTGCTAGAGATCGGTATGGCTACACCTTC.

This sequence joins TRBV5-6 and TRBJ2-7; 11 positions match TRBD2. Germline CDR1 and CDR2: SGHDT and YYEEEE. Germline trimming cut 0 bases from V and 3 bases from J; bases unmatched to any gene: 5. The CDR3 covers 16 residues. The CDR3 reads CASSLGELAGDYEQYF. The CDR3 nucleotides are TGTGCCAGCAGCTTGGGTGAACTAGCGGGAGACTACGAGCAGTACTTC.

The V and J genes are TRBV28 and TRBJ1-2, with TRBD1 matching 10 bases. Germline trimming cut 5 bases from V and 2 bases from J; bases unmatched to any gene: 2. Germline V CDR1 and CDR2: MDHEN, SYDVKM. The length of the CDR3 is 14 residues. This chain's CDR3 is CASSPTGGNYGYTF. The CDR3 bases are TGTGCCAGCAGTCCGACAGGGGGCAACTATGGCTACACCTTC.

The gene calls are TRBV7-8 and TRBJ1-5, with TRBD1 as a possible D gene (6 bases). CDR1 and CDR2 (germline): SGHVS, FQNEAQ. Between the trimmed V and J ends, which lost 3 bases and 2 bases, there was a span of 11 bases. CDR3 length equals 15 residues. CDR3 DNA sequence: TGTGCCAGCAGCTTGGTGGCAGGGGGCAATCAGCCCCAGCATTTT. It yields the protein CASSLVAGGNQPQHF.

The V and J genes are TRBV27 and TRBJ2-2; the match to TRBD2 covers 10 bases. After removal of 3 bases from V and 4 bases from J, the junction contained 2 bases not matched to a gene. Looked up from germline, CDR1 is MNHEY and CDR2 is SMNVEV (reference sequence). The CDR3 has 15 residues. The CDR3 DNA follows: TGTGCCAGCAGTTTCAGCGGGGGGGGCACCGGGGAGCTGTTTTTT. Translating gives CASSFSGGGTGELFF.

The chain joins TRBV27 to TRBJ1-1; D is perhaps TRBD1 (5 bases). Trimming shortened V by 7 bases and J by 1 base, and 10 bases separated the two germline ends. The CDR3 loop spans 13 amino acids. The germline V gene encodes CDR1 MNHEY and CDR2 SMNVEV (reference sequence). The CDR3 spells CASTAGRNTEAFF. The CDR3 bases are TGTGCCAGCACCGCGGGACGGAACACTGAAGCTTTCTTT.

The chain links TRBV6-6 to TRBJ2-2; D call uncertain. The CDR3 contains 16 residues. Germline CDR1 MNHNY, CDR2 SVGAGI (reference sequence). Between the trimmed V and J ends, which lost 0 bases and 5 bases, there was a span of 13 bases. CDR3 sequence reads: CASSYSNRSPTGELFF. The CDR3 nucleotides read TGTGCCAGCAGTTACTCGAACCGGTCCCCGACCGGGGAGCTGTTTTTT.

The chain carries TRBV11-2 and TRBJ2-5, with a weak D call TRBD2 (7 bases). The CDR3 sequence is 15 residues long. V shed 1 base and J shed 5 bases, with 14 bases lying between them. From germline, CDR1 is SGHAT and CDR2 FQNNGV. CDR3 sequence: CASSLGGGLIETQYF. In nucleotides, the CDR3 is TGTGCCAGCAGCTTAGGGGGGGGGCTTATCGAGACCCAGTACTTC.

The chain recombines TRBV6-4 with TRBJ2-7; 7 bases line up with TRBD2. CDR1 is MRHNA, CDR2 SNTAGT, per germline. The CDR3 is 16 amino acids. V trimming: 0 bases; J trimming: 0 bases; junction bases outside the gene matches: 5. The CDR3, as DNA: TGTGCCAGCAGTGACTCGAGCGGGGTAAGCTCCTACGAGCAGTACTTC. Amino acids: CASSDSSGVSSYEQYF.

The V call is TRBV19, the J call TRBJ2-7; unclear D gene. The CDR3 is 13 residues long. V was pared by 5 bases and J by 6 bases, with 14 bases between. Per the germline V gene, CDR1 is LNHDA and CDR2 is SQIVND (reference sequence). CDR3 DNA sequence: TGTGCCAGTAGTGCTACCTATAACGGCGAGCAGTACTTC. Residues: CASSATYNGEQYF.